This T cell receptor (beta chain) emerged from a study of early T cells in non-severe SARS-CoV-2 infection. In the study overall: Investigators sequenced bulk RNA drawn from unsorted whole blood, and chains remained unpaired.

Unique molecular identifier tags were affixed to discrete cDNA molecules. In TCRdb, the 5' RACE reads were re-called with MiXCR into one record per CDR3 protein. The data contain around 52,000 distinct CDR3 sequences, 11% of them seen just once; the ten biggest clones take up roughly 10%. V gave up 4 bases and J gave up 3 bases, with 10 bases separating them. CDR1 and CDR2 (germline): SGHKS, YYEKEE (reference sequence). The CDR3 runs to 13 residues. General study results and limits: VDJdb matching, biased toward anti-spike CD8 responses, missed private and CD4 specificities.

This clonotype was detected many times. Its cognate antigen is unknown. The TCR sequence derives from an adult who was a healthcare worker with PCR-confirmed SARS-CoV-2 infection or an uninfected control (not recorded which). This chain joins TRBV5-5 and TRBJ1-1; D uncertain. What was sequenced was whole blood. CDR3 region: CASSLDRDTEAFF. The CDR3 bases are TGTGCCAGCAGCCTAGACCGGGACACTGAAGCTTTCTTT.